The 30 T cell receptor beta chains listed next were all sequenced from one sample in a study of OX40 agonist ivuxolimab in advanced cancers. The repertoire was sequenced with immunoSEQ multiplex PCR; TCRdb's copy has only in-frame clones and lacks some. The table records 70,000 to 95,000 clones, under 90% of them present only once. Sequenced material: CD4+ or CD8+ T cells sorted from blood, taken in a trial of the OX40 agonist ivuxolimab. These receptors all stem from an adult with an advanced solid tumor such as melanoma, head and neck, liver or kidney cancer.

This chain links TRBV6-5 with TRBJ1-1, with D possibly being TRBD1 (6 bases). Trimming stripped 0 bases from V and 0 bases from J, with 11 bases between. This CDR3 contains 16 residues. The V gene's germline CDR1 is MNHEY and CDR2 SVGAGI. As DNA, the CDR3 is TGTGCCAGCAGTTACTCGGGACACCGTATGAACACTGAAGCTTTCTTT. Encoded protein: CASSYSGHRMNTEAFF.

This clone was detected only a few times. The rearrangement uses TRBV2 and TRBJ1-2; D perhaps matches TRBD1 (5 bases). V gave up 6 bases and J gave up 6 bases, with 8 bases separating them. Germline values: CDR1 SNHLY, CDR2 FYNNEI. CDR3 size: 11 residues. CDR3 protein: CASSTRDGYTF. Written as DNA, the CDR3 is TGTGCCAGCAGCACCAGGGATGGCTACACCTTC.

This sequence joins TRBV4-1 and TRBJ1-2, with D unclear. The germline CDR1 and CDR2 sequences are MGHRA and YSYEKL. This CDR3 region has 16 residues. Trimming cost V 4 bases and J 1 base, with 16 bases left between them. The CDR3 reads CASSLTPTDYNYGYTF. In nucleotides, the CDR3 is TGCGCCAGCAGCCTCACACCAACGGATTATAACTATGGCTACACCTTC.

The chain uses TRBV2 and TRBJ1-5; a weak D match, TRBD1 (5 bases). Germline V lookup: CDR1 SNHLY, CDR2 FYNNEI. The V and J ends lost 1 base and 7 bases respectively, with 8 bases between them. The CDR3 sequence is 13 residues long. CDR3 amino acids: CASSEGGSQPQHF. As DNA, the CDR3 is TGTGCCAGCAGTGAAGGGGGGAGCCAGCCCCAGCATTTT.

The rearrangement links TRBV28 to TRBJ2-7, with 9 bases matching TRBD1. With 2 bases clipped from V and 3 bases from J, the junction kept 5 bases outside the gene matches. From germline, CDR1 is MDHEN and CDR2 SYDVKM. The CDR3 sequence is 15 residues long. The CDR3 DNA reads as TGTGCCAGCAGTTTAGGACAGGGGACGCACTACGAGCAGTACTTC. This sequence encodes CASSLGQGTHYEQYF. Full variable domain (outside the CDR3, taken from reference TRBV28 and TRBJ2-7): DVKVTQSSRYLVKRTGEKVFLECVQDMDHENMFWYRQDPGLGLRLIYFSYDVKMKEKGDIPEGYSVSREKKERFSLILESASTNQTSMYLCASSLGQGTHYEQYFGPGTRLTVT.

The chain couples TRBV7-2 to TRBJ2-7; 11 bases fit TRBD1. The CDR3 has 14 residues. V was pared by 5 bases and J by 7 bases, with 7 bases of the junction left unmatched. The V gene's germline CDR1 is SGHTA and CDR2 FQGNSA. CDR3 sequence reads: CASSTRTGGGEQYF. The CDR3 nucleotides read TGTGCCAGCAGCACTCGGACAGGGGGCGGGGAGCAGTACTTC.

The J gene is TRBJ1-4, the V gene TRBV2; D is possibly TRBD1 (5 bases). Germline values: CDR1 SNHLY, CDR2 FYNNEI. The length of the CDR3 is 20 residues. V dropped 6 bases and J dropped 4 bases, with 30 bases sitting between them. CDR3 bases: TGTGCCAGCAGATACGGCGCACATGTAACAGGAACGAGGGTTAATGAAAAACTGTTTTTT. Protein: CASRYGAHVTGTRVNEKLFF.

This clone was observed once. The chain has TRBV7-2 and TRBJ1-2; the D gene is possibly TRBD1 (6 bases). Germline V lookup: CDR1 SGHTA, CDR2 FQGNSA. This CDR3 contains 13 residues. V gave up 6 bases and J gave up 0 bases, with 8 bases separating them. CDR3 region: CASRNRANYGYTF. CDR3 coding DNA: TGTGCCAGCAGAAACAGGGCTAACTATGGCTACACCTTC.

The V gene is TRBV7-3, the J gene TRBJ2-1; D gene unclear. The CDR3 is 13 residues long. CDR1 and CDR2 from the germline V gene are SGHTA and FQGTGA. Trimming took off 3 bases at V and 9 bases at J, with 12 bases between the two ends. CDR3: CASSFLGEGEQFF. CDR3 DNA sequence: TGTGCCAGCAGCTTTCTAGGAGAAGGTGAGCAGTTCTTC.

In its sample, this clone ranks as medium-sized. Additional DNA sequences in this sample encode the identical CDR3. The V gene is TRBV20-1, the J gene TRBJ1-5; D remains ambiguous. The V gene's germline CDR1 is DFQATT and CDR2 SNEGSKA (reference sequence). CDR3 length equals 10 residues. V shed 6 bases and J shed 5 bases, with 5 bases lying between them. The CDR3 region has the DNA TGCAGTGCCTCACATCAGCCCCAGCATTTT. Amino acid sequence: CSASHQPQHF.

This chain links TRBV7-2 with TRBJ2-5, with 8 nucleotides matching TRBD2. Germline CDR1 is SGHTA and CDR2 is FQGNSA. The V and J ends lost 5 bases and 4 bases, in that order; junction bases with no gene match: 9. This CDR3 has 15 residues. CDR3 residues: CASSAGLDLGETQYF. The DNA of the CDR3 is TGTGCCAGCAGCGCGGGACTAGATCTAGGAGAGACCCAGTACTTC.

V is TRBV7-9 and J is TRBJ2-5; either TRBD1 or TRBD2 may fit D (5 bases each). The CDR3 is made up of 16 amino acids. Trimming pared 5 bases from V and 5 bases from J, leaving 21 bases between. CDR1 and CDR2 (germline): SEHNR, FQNEAQ (reference sequence). The DNA of the CDR3 is TGTGCCAGCAGCCCCGCCGGAGACCCCTGGGGGGAGACCCAGTACTTC. It yields the protein CASSPAGDPWGETQYF.

The chain links TRBV5-1 to TRBJ1-4; 9 bases map to TRBD1. Unmatched junction bases numbered 4, after V lost 4 bases and J lost 6 bases. There are 14 residues in the CDR3. Germline V gives CDR1 SGHRS, CDR2 YFSETQ. The CDR3 loop is CASSRTGAHEKLFF. Written as DNA, the CDR3 is TGCGCCAGCAGCAGGACAGGGGCACATGAAAAACTGTTTTTT.

This clone has just one count. The chain has TRBV5-4 and TRBJ1-4; TRBD1 aligns across 8 bases. The length of the CDR3 is 12 residues. The V gene's germline CDR1 is SGHNT and CDR2 YYREEE (reference sequence). The ends lost 7 bases at V and 13 bases at J; junction bases unmatched: 9. The CDR3 reads CASSHGQGGLFF. Here the CDR3 DNA reads TGTGCCAGCTCCCATGGACAGGGAGGACTGTTTTTT.

This sequence joins TRBV7-3 and TRBJ2-5; TRBD2 aligns across 10 bases. Germline values: CDR1 SGHTA, CDR2 FQGTGA. The CDR3 consists of 16 residues. Trimming at V came to 1 base and at J to 3 bases, leaving 5 bases not matched to a gene. The CDR3 reads CASSLIGLAGEETQYF. CDR3 coding DNA: TGTGCCAGCAGCTTAATTGGGCTAGCGGGGGAAGAGACCCAGTACTTC.

This rearrangement joins TRBV28 to TRBJ1-6; D is unresolved. V shed 3 bases and J shed 1 base, with 4 bases lying between them. The CDR3 sequence is 14 residues long. Looked up from germline, CDR1 is MDHEN and CDR2 is SYDVKM. The chain's CDR3 is CASSFESYNSPLHF. The CDR3 DNA follows: TGTGCCAGCAGTTTTGAGTCCTATAATTCACCCCTCCACTTT. The whole variable domain, filled in from reference TRBV28 and TRBJ1-6, reads DVKVTQSSRYLVKRTGEKVFLECVQDMDHENMFWYRQDPGLGLRLIYFSYDVKMKEKGDIPEGYSVSREKKERFSLILESASTNQTSMYLCASSFESYNSPLHFGNGTRLTVT.

The chain recombines TRBV6-6 with TRBJ1-5; TRBD1 agrees at 8 bases. CDR3 length: 16 residues. CDR1 is MNHNY and CDR2 is SVGAGI in the germline V gene (reference sequence). After removal of 0 bases from V and 5 bases from J, the junction contained 6 bases not matched to a gene. The CDR3 sequence: CASSYSDRGGDQPQHF. The CDR3 DNA is TGTGCCAGCAGTTACTCAGACAGGGGAGGAGATCAGCCCCAGCATTTT.

This chain joins TRBV15 and TRBJ2-3; tentative D call: TRBD2 (5 bases). V dropped 0 bases and J dropped 4 bases, with 14 bases sitting between them. CDR3 length: 16 amino acids. Germline assignment: CDR1 LNHNV and CDR2 YYDKDF (reference sequence). This CDR3 reads CATSRDSGFGPDTQYF. The CDR3 nucleotides are TGTGCCACCAGCAGAGATTCGGGGTTTGGGCCAGATACGCAGTATTTT. The complete variable domain, with remaining parts taken from reference TRBV15 and TRBJ2-3, reads DAMVIQNPRYQVTQFGKPVTLSCSQTLNHNVMYWYQQKSSQAPKLLFHYYDKDFNNEADTPDNFQSRRPNTSFCFLDIRSPGLGDTAMYLCATSRDSGFGPDTQYFGPGTRLTVL.

This chain joins TRBV28 and TRBJ2-1; 8 bases line up with TRBD1. Germline loops: CDR1 MDHEN, CDR2 SYDVKM. Unmatched junction bases numbered 6, after V lost 6 bases and J lost 5 bases. This CDR3 has 14 residues. CDR3 residues: CASSLGQVNNEQFF. DNA of the CDR3: TGTGCCAGCAGCCTGGGACAGGTGAACAATGAGCAGTTCTTC. Looking up the rest from reference TRBV28 and TRBJ2-1 gives the full variable domain: DVKVTQSSRYLVKRTGEKVFLECVQDMDHENMFWYRQDPGLGLRLIYFSYDVKMKEKGDIPEGYSVSREKKERFSLILESASTNQTSMYLCASSLGQVNNEQFFGPGTRLTVL.

The CDR3 sequence: CASSADQGTSILDEQYF. CDR3 in DNA: TGTGCCAGCAGCGCCGACCAAGGGACTAGTATCTTAGACGAGCAGTACTTC. V usage is TRBV9 and J usage is TRBJ2-7, with 8 bases lining up with TRBD2. The CDR3 length is 17 residues. J was trimmed by 5 bases and V by 3 bases; bases with no gene match: 16. Germline-derived CDR1 and CDR2 are SGDLS and YYNGEE.

The chain recombines TRBV2 with TRBJ1-2; 9 nucleotides align to TRBD1. Germline V gene sequence: CDR1 SNHLY, CDR2 FYNNEI. This CDR3 has 15 amino acids. V lost 2 bases, J lost 5 bases, and 6 bases stayed unmatched. CDR3 residues: CASSETPGQGYGYTF. In DNA form, the CDR3 reads TGTGCCAGCAGTGAAACCCCTGGACAGGGGTATGGCTACACCTTC.

This rearrangement joins TRBV2 to TRBJ1-1, with 7 bases that match TRBD1. Unmatched junction bases numbered 8, after V lost 6 bases and J lost 4 bases. This CDR3 has 14 residues. Germline V gene lookup returns CDR1 SNHLY and CDR2 FYNNEI. In DNA form, the CDR3 reads TGTGCCAGCAGCTTTATTACAGGGGTCACTGAAGCTTTCTTT. Protein: CASSFITGVTEAFF.

The chain uses TRBV5-1 and TRBJ2-1; D call uncertain. The CDR3 totals 14 residues. In germline, CDR1 is SGHRS, CDR2 YFSETQ. Trimming took 1 base from V and 4 from J, leaving 9 bases between them. CDR3 bases: TGCGCCAGCAGCTTGAAGGACCCATACAATGAGCAGTTCTTC. Its translation: CASSLKDPYNEQFF.

This chain joins TRBV28 and TRBJ1-5, with 7 bases lining up with TRBD1. This CDR3 region has 18 residues. V shed 5 bases, J shed 6 bases, and the junction held 19 bases outside the gene matches. CDR1 and CDR2 (germline): MDHEN, SYDVKM. The CDR3 protein is CASSPVNRAPGGRQPQHF. CDR3 nucleotides: TGTGCCAGCAGTCCCGTTAACAGGGCGCCAGGGGGGCGTCAGCCCCAGCATTTT.

V usage is TRBV7-3 and J usage is TRBJ1-6; D is undetermined. This CDR3 is built from 13 residues. Trimming took 1 base from V and 10 from J, leaving 8 bases between them. The germline V gene encodes CDR1 SGHTA and CDR2 FQGTGA. This CDR3 is CASSLRGGSPLHF. The CDR3 coding sequence is TGTGCCAGCAGCTTAAGAGGAGGATCACCCCTCCACTTT.

The chain couples TRBV27 to TRBJ2-2, with TRBD1 matching 8 bases. CDR3 length: 14 residues. J lost 6 bases, V lost 5 bases, and 5 bases had no gene match. CDR1 is MNHEY, CDR2 SMNVEV, per germline (reference sequence). The CDR3 sequence is CASSTRTGSGELFF. The CDR3 nucleotides are TGTGCCAGCAGTACTCGGACAGGGTCCGGGGAGCTGTTTTTT.

The chain joins TRBV10-1 to TRBJ2-3; no firm D call. V was pared by 5 bases and J by 6 bases, with 15 bases between. The germline V gene encodes CDR1 WNHNN and CDR2 SYGVQD (reference sequence). The CDR3 totals 14 residues. CDR3 residues: CASSRDSPSDTQYF. In DNA form, the CDR3 reads TGCGCCAGCAGTCGCGACTCGCCCTCGGATACGCAGTATTTT.

The chain recombines TRBV5-1 with TRBJ2-3, with 7 bases matching TRBD1. J was trimmed by 0 bases and V by 1 base; bases with no gene match: 5. The length of the CDR3 is 16 residues. Germline V lookup: CDR1 SGHRS, CDR2 YFSETQ. The CDR3 sequence: CASSLQGQLSTDTQYF. The DNA of the CDR3 is TGCGCCAGCAGCTTGCAGGGACAGCTCAGCACAGATACGCAGTATTTT.

This sequence joins TRBV6-5 and TRBJ1-1; perhaps TRBD1 as D (6 bases). Germline CDR1 reads MNHEY; CDR2 reads SVGAGI. Trimming shortened V by 7 bases and J by 6 bases, and 21 bases separated the two germline ends. There are 15 residues in the CDR3. CDR3 in amino acids: CASKSSGGAGAEAFF. The CDR3 DNA sequence: TGTGCCAGCAAATCGTCCGGGGGGGCAGGAGCTGAAGCTTTCTTT.

This clone was recorded once. J is TRBJ2-2 and V is TRBV5-4, with TRBD2 matching over 15 bases. The germline V gene has CDR1 SGHNT and CDR2 YYREEE (reference sequence). This CDR3 contains 18 residues. V shed 4 bases, J shed 1 base, and the junction held 5 bases outside the gene matches. The DNA for the CDR3 is TGTGCCAGCAGCCCCGGGACTAGCGGGGGGAAGAACACCGGGGAGCTGTTTTTT. Amino acid sequence: CASSPGTSGGKNTGELFF. The full variable domain, with the rest looked up from reference TRBV5-4 and TRBJ2-2, is ETGVTQSPTHLIKTRGQQVTLRCSSQSGHNTVSWYQQALGQGPQFIFQYYREEENGRGNFPPRFSGLQFPNYSSELNVNALELDDSALYLCASSPGTSGGKNTGELFFGEGSRLTVL.